This entry is about one TCR beta chain. This entry is derived from a study of low-dose radiotherapy and immunotherapy resistance in tumors. Study overall: Fractions of 1 Gy went to Cohort 2 every two weeks, for 13 Gy over 26 weeks. Intravenous administration to patients comprised nivolumab at 240 mg every two weeks and ipilimumab at 1 mg/kg every six weeks. Treatment included intravenous cyclophosphamide dosed at 200 mg/m2 every two weeks, one day before radiation and immunotherapy.

First-strand cDNA relied on TRAV- and TRBV-specific primers spanning alpha and beta chains. For amplifying TCRs, the PCR ran for about 20 cycles with Phusion, which was used together with a constant-region primer and the adapter on the V primers. A single record per CDR3 protein comes from TCRdb applying MiXCR to the reads. This table holds 100,000 or so distinct CDR3 sequences, roughly 20% found once. Germline CDR1 and CDR2: KGHSH and LQKENI. The CDR3 loop spans 19 amino acids. Trimming removed 3 bases from V and 3 bases from J; junction bases left unmatched: 17. Documented time point: after trial treatment. Treatment of the sample: LDRT plus nivolumab, ipilimumab, low-dose cyclophosphamide and aspirin (RACIN trial).

The starting material was PBMCs, obtained after low-dose radiotherapy plus immunotherapy. The TCR comes from a male donor with prostate cancer. The chain carries TRBV18 and TRBJ2-3, with 8 bases aligning to TRBD2. The CDR3 here is CASSPRVAGSPEATDTQYF. For the CDR3, the DNA is TGTGCCAGCTCACCCCGGGTAGCGGGGTCTCCCGAGGCAACAGATACGCAGTATTTT. Full variable domain (remainder filled in from reference TRBV18 and TRBJ2-3): NAGVMQNPRHLVRRRGQEARLRCSPMKGHSHVYWYRQLPEEGLKFMVYLQKENIIDESGMPKERFSAEFPKEGPSILRIQQVVRGDSAAYFCASSPRVAGSPEATDTQYFGPGTRLTVL.